These 10 T cell receptor beta chains came from one sample sequenced in a study of T-cell reconstitution after alpha-beta-depleted transplantation in children. Study results and limitations: Diversity and T-cell counts at one year after transplant derived mostly from new T cells.

For TCRbeta, the library was prepared with unique molecular identifiers. MiXCR, run by TCRdb on the PCR reads, gives a single entry per CDR3 protein. This repertoire shows around 300,000 distinct CDR3 sequences, roughly 7.8% found once; its top ten account for around 9.8%. Their specific antigens are unknown. The specimen was peripheral blood, collected 360 days after TCRalphabeta/CD19-depleted stem cell transplant. The receptors were sampled from a female patient between 2 and 10 years old who had a stem cell transplant for Fanconi anemia, so the T cells may come from the graft donor.

To note about this clonotype: This may arise from a read error, as a much more abundant clone is one base away. The V call is TRBV5-1, the J call TRBJ2-2; 9 bases match TRBD2. Germline CDR1 SGHRS, CDR2 YFSETQ. There are 16 residues in the CDR3. V lost 3 bases to trimming and J lost 0 bases; unmatched junction nucleotides: 3. The CDR3 sequence: CASSYGLASNTGELFF. The CDR3 region has the DNA TGCGCCAGCAGCTATGGACTAGCGTCGAACACCGGGGAGCTGTTTTTT.

This clonotype was picked up many times. The chain employs TRBV2 and TRBJ2-1; D unresolved. Deletions cut 2 bases from V and 4 bases from J, with 6 bases between. The germline V gene has CDR1 SNHLY and CDR2 FYNNEI. The CDR3 runs to 13 residues. CDR3 coding DNA: TGTGCCAGCAGTGAATCGGCTTACAATGAGCAGTTCTTC. Residues: CASSESAYNEQFF.

Many counts were recorded for this clonotype. The gene calls are TRBV7-2 and TRBJ2-1; D ambiguous. This CDR3 has 13 residues. Trimming cost V 5 bases and J 3 bases, with 8 bases left between them. The germline CDR1 and CDR2 sequences are SGHTA and FQGNSA. CDR3 in DNA: TGTGCCAGCAGCCTCATGAACTACAATGAGCAGTTCTTC. This encodes CASSLMNYNEQFF.

This clonotype was found many times. The CDR3 reads CASSLGGGSAFF. Here the CDR3 DNA reads TGTGCCAGCAGCTTAGGAGGGGGCTCAGCTTTCTTT. The gene calls are TRBV11-1 and TRBJ1-1, with TRBD1 identical over 7 bases. CDR3 length: 12 residues. J gave up 10 bases and V 1 base, and 3 bases lay outside the gene matches. Germline values: CDR1 SGHAT, CDR2 FQDESV (reference sequence).

V and J are TRBV15 and TRBJ1-6; D is ambiguous. The ends were cut back, 0 bases at V and 9 bases at J, with 6 bases in the middle. Germline values: CDR1 LNHNV, CDR2 YYDKDF (reference sequence). The CDR3 has 13 amino acids. The CDR3 loop is CATSRDWLSPLHF. In nucleotides, the CDR3 is TGTGCCACCAGCAGAGATTGGCTTTCACCCCTCCACTTT.

This clonotype was counted many times. The gene calls are TRBV15 and TRBJ2-3; the D gene is possibly TRBD2 (5 bases). The V gene lost 0 bases and the J gene lost 5 bases, with 12 bases spanning the gap. CDR3 length: 15 residues. Germline V lookup: CDR1 LNHNV, CDR2 YYDKDF (reference sequence). The CDR3 DNA sequence: TGTGCCACCAGCAGAGACTCGGGGTCGAGAGATACGCAGTATTTT. It translates to CATSRDSGSRDTQYF.

This clonotype has at least ten counts. The chain links TRBV5-5 to TRBJ1-6, with D possibly TRBD1 on 5 matching bases. V was cut by 4 bases and J by 5 bases, with 16 bases left in between. The CDR3 sequence is 16 residues long. Per the germline V gene, CDR1 is SGHKS and CDR2 is YYEKEE (reference sequence). The DNA of the CDR3 is TGTGCCAGCAGCATAAGCCGGGACGGGAATAATTCACCCCTCCACTTT. Translation gives CASSISRDGNNSPLHF.

This clonotype was found many times. The V and J genes are TRBV15 and TRBJ2-1; perhaps D is TRBD1 or TRBD2 (6 bases each). From germline, CDR1 is LNHNV and CDR2 YYDKDF (reference sequence). V dropped 1 base and J dropped 6 bases, with 10 bases sitting between them. This CDR3 spans 14 amino acids. Here the CDR3 reads CATSRGGGRNEQFF. CDR3 coding DNA: TGTGCCACCAGCAGAGGTGGGGGGCGCAATGAGCAGTTCTTC.

This clonotype was observed many times. The chain couples TRBV6-5 to TRBJ2-5; D uncertain. The CDR3 length is 13 residues. V gave up 6 bases and J gave up 4 bases, with 12 bases separating them. Germline V gene data show CDR1 as MNHEY and CDR2 as SVGAGI. CDR3 in amino acids: CASSPFDGETQYF. The CDR3 bases are TGTGCCAGCAGCCCCTTCGACGGAGAGACCCAGTACTTC.

This chain connects TRBV6-1 to TRBJ2-1, with 8 bases identical to TRBD1. The CDR3 has 14 amino acids. V dropped 5 bases and J dropped 5; count of bases not matched to a gene: 5. Germline lookup yields CDR1 MNHNS and CDR2 SASEGT. The CDR3 spells CASSKDRVDNEQFF. CDR3 sequence (DNA): TGTGCCAGCAGTAAGGACAGGGTGGACAATGAGCAGTTCTTC.